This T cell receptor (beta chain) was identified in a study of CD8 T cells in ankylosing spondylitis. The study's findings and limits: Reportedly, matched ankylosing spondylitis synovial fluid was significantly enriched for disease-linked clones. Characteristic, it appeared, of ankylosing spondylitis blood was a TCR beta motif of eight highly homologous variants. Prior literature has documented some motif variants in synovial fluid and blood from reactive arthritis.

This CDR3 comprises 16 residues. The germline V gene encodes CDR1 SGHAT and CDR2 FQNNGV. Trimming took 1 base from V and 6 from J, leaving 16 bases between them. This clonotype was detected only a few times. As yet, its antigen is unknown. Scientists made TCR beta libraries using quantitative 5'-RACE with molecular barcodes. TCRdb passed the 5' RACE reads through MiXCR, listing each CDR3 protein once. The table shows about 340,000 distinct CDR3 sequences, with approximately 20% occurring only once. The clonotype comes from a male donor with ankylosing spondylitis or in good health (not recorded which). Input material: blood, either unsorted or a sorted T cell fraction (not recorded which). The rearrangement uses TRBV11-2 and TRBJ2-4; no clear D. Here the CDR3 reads CASSLGAGVGLNIQYF. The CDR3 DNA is TGTGCCAGCAGCTTAGGGGCAGGCGTCGGGTTAAACATTCAGTACTTC.